One and the same sample provided the 29 T cell receptor beta chains below, sequenced in a study of cytomegalovirus exposure and HLA in healthy donors. 60 Vbeta and 13 Jbeta primers were used in PCR. Measured with immunoSEQ multiplex PCR; TCRdb has only the in-frame clones, and not every one. The sample contains approximately 110,000 clones, roughly 79% of which appear only once. What was sequenced was PBMCs. The receptors stem from a woman in her forties or fifties in good health and CMV-seropositive.

This rearrangement joins TRBV6-5 to TRBJ2-3; D gene unclear. Germline CDR1 is MNHEY and CDR2 is SVGAGI. Trimming stripped 2 bases from V and 2 bases from J, with 8 bases between. CDR3 size: 14 residues. The CDR3 here is CASSYQEPTDTQYF. In DNA form, the CDR3 reads TGTGCCAGCAGTTACCAGGAACCCACAGATACGCAGTATTTT.

In this sample, this clone turned up a few times. The V and J genes are TRBV14 and TRBJ2-4; TRBD2 agrees at 13 bases. The V and J ends lost 0 bases and 2 bases, in that order; junction bases with no gene match: 10. Germline V gene data show CDR1 as SGHDN and CDR2 as FVKESK. The length of the CDR3 is 20 residues. The CDR3, as DNA: TGTGCCAGCAGCCAAGACCGGACTAGCGGGAGTGGTATGTCCAAAAACATTCAGTACTTC. Translating it yields CASSQDRTSGSGMSKNIQYF.

The chain recombines TRBV6-6 with TRBJ2-7; D is perhaps TRBD1 (5 bases). The ends were cut back, 0 bases at V and 7 bases at J, with 16 bases in the middle. Looked up from germline, CDR1 is MNHNY and CDR2 is SVGAGI (reference sequence). There are 15 residues in the CDR3. Here the CDR3 reads CASSYSKTLQGEQYF. CDR3 nucleotides: TGTGCCAGCAGTTACTCGAAAACGCTGCAGGGTGAGCAGTACTTC.

The chain uses TRBV7-8 and TRBJ1-5; D not resolved. The germline V gene has CDR1 SGHVS and CDR2 FQNEAQ. The CDR3 sequence is 12 residues long. V gave up 6 bases and J gave up 4 bases, with 7 bases separating them. In DNA form, the CDR3 reads TGTGCCAGCAGTGGGCCAAATCAGCCCCAGCATTTT. Amino acids: CASSGPNQPQHF.

This clone has just a few counts. This CDR3 reads CASSLAGQSEAFF. CDR3 in DNA: TGTGCCAGCAGCTTAGCGGGACAAAGTGAAGCTTTCTTT. The rearrangement uses TRBV7-9 and TRBJ1-1; weak D call: TRBD1 (6 bases). The CDR3 covers 13 residues. Germline CDR1 reads SEHNR; CDR2 reads FQNEAQ (reference sequence). Trimming removed 0 bases from V and 7 bases from J, with 9 bases in between.

The chain couples TRBV10-3 to TRBJ1-5; 7 bases line up with TRBD1. V lost 7 bases, J lost 7 bases, and 7 bases stayed unmatched. Germline V gives CDR1 ENHRY, CDR2 SYGVKD. The CDR3 covers 13 residues. CDR3 sequence reads: CAITVDREQPQHF. In DNA form, the CDR3 reads TGTGCCATCACCGTAGACAGGGAACAGCCCCAGCATTTT.

The chain employs TRBV13 and TRBJ1-4, with TRBD1 identical over 9 bases. Germline lookup yields CDR1 PRHDT and CDR2 FYEKMQ (reference sequence). The CDR3 covers 15 residues. J lost 4 bases, V lost 4 bases, and 4 bases had no gene match. The CDR3 reads CASSSRTGDNEKLFF. The CDR3 DNA sequence: TGTGCCAGCAGCTCCCGGACAGGGGATAATGAAAAACTGTTTTTT.

This chain joins TRBV7-3 and TRBJ2-2; D is perhaps TRBD2 (6 bases). Germline V lookup: CDR1 SGHTA, CDR2 FQGTGA. CDR3 length: 14 amino acids. The V end lost 11 bases, the J end lost 0 bases, and 13 bases lay between the germline ends. In DNA form, the CDR3 reads TGTGCCTCACGGAGGGGTTCGAACACCGGGGAGCTGTTTTTT. It is translated as CASRRGSNTGELFF.

The chain couples TRBV6-6 to TRBJ2-2, with 8 nucleotides matching TRBD1. V lost 6 bases and J lost 8; bases outside the gene matches: 8. The CDR3 extends over 14 amino acids. Germline V lookup: CDR1 MNHNY, CDR2 SVGAGI (reference sequence). Here the CDR3 reads CASSSGQGRGELFF. The CDR3 nucleotides are TGTGCCAGCAGCTCCGGACAGGGAAGGGGGGAGCTGTTTTTT.

The rearrangement joins TRBV29-1 to TRBJ2-1; TRBD1 is a possible D gene (5 bases). There are 15 residues in the CDR3. Between the trimmed V and J ends, which lost 2 bases and 0 bases, there was a span of 11 bases. Per the germline V gene, CDR1 is SQVTM and CDR2 is ANQGSEA. The DNA for the CDR3 is TGCAGCGTTGAATCCCAGGGCCTCTCCTACAATGAGCAGTTCTTC. It codes for CSVESQGLSYNEQFF.

This sequence joins TRBV4-1 and TRBJ2-3; 8 bases are a match to TRBD1. J lost 2 bases, V lost 1 base, and 8 bases had no gene match. Germline V gene lookup returns CDR1 MGHRA and CDR2 YSYEKL. The CDR3 is 17 residues long. CDR3 sequence reads: CASSQGGRTGITDTQYF. The CDR3 DNA is TGCGCCAGCAGCCAAGGGGGGAGGACAGGGATCACAGATACGCAGTATTTT.

This chain uses TRBV6-1 with TRBJ1-5; weak D call: TRBD1 (5 bases). This CDR3 has 13 amino acids. The V end lost 8 bases, the J end lost 7 bases, and 15 bases lay between the germline ends. Looked up from germline, CDR1 is MNHNS and CDR2 is SASEGT. CDR3 sequence (DNA): TGTGCCAGCTGTCTGTTCCGGGGGCAGCCCCAGCATTTT. It specifies CASCLFRGQPQHF.

V usage is TRBV18 and J usage is TRBJ1-1; the D gene is possibly TRBD1 (6 bases). V shed 5 bases and J shed 6 bases, with 13 bases lying between them. This CDR3 region has 13 residues. Per germline, CDR1 KGHSH and CDR2 LQKENI. In nucleotides, the CDR3 is TGTGCCAGCTCAAACAGGGAGAGCCCTGAAGCTTTCTTT. Amino acids: CASSNRESPEAFF.

Turning to this clone: Relative to the germline gene, one junction end is altered; a read error may explain this. The V and J genes are TRBV7-9 and TRBJ2-7, with D unresolved. Germline CDR1 is SEHNR and CDR2 is FQNEAQ (reference sequence). This CDR3 is 15 amino acids long. CDR3 region: CSSSSSGRGTYEQYF. In DNA, the CDR3 is TGTTCCAGCAGCTCCTCCGGCCGAGGTACCTACGAGCAGTACTTC. The full variable domain, rest sourced from reference TRBV7-9 and TRBJ2-7, is DTGVSQNPRHKITKRGQNVTFRCDPISEHNRLYWYRQTLGQGPEFLTYFQNEAQLEKSRLLSDRFSAERPKGSFSTLEIQRTEQGDSAMYLCSSSSSGRGTYEQYFGPGTRLTVT.

The J gene is TRBJ2-7, the V gene TRBV5-1; TRBD1 agrees at 10 bases. The J segment lost 9 bases and the V segment lost 4 bases, leaving 10 bases of the junction unmatched. CDR1 and CDR2 from the germline V gene are SGHRS and YFSETQ. There are 14 residues in the CDR3. CDR3 region: CASSRGQGDLGQYF. The CDR3 nucleotides read TGCGCCAGCAGCCGCGGACAGGGGGATTTGGGGCAGTACTTC.

The rearrangement links TRBV18 to TRBJ2-1, with 10 bases that match TRBD2. Per germline, CDR1 KGHSH and CDR2 LQKENI. Germline trimming cut 0 bases from V and 1 base from J; bases unmatched to any gene: 9. The CDR3 is 19 amino acids. The CDR3 DNA is TGTGCCAGCTCACCACCGGGGGGAGTAGCGGGAGGATCCTACAATGAGCAGTTCTTC. It yields the protein CASSPPGGVAGGSYNEQFF.

The CDR3 nucleotides are TGCGCCAGCAGCTTGGGTGGGGCAGAGGTCTACAATGAGCAGTTCTTC. This encodes CASSLGGAEVYNEQFF. This sequence joins TRBV5-1 and TRBJ2-1, with D tentatively TRBD1 (5 bases). The CDR3 runs to 16 residues. CDR1 is SGHRS, CDR2 YFSETQ, per germline. V dropped 0 bases and J dropped 3 bases, with 13 bases sitting between them.

This clone was seen only a few times. The chain couples TRBV5-1 to TRBJ2-5, with a tentative D call TRBD2 (5 bases). This CDR3 spans 13 amino acids. V was trimmed by 1 base and J by 5 bases, leaving 9 bases between them. The germline gives CDR1 SGHRS, CDR2 YFSETQ. CDR3 in amino acids: CASSLPPGETQYF. The CDR3 coding sequence is TGCGCCAGCAGCTTGCCGCCGGGGGAGACCCAGTACTTC.

This chain links TRBV9 with TRBJ2-7; D perhaps matches TRBD1 (6 bases). The germline CDR1 and CDR2 sequences are SGDLS and YYNGEE. V lost 1 base, J lost 4 bases, and 18 bases lay in between. The CDR3 runs to 16 residues. Written as DNA, the CDR3 is TGTGCCAGCAGCGTATACGAGGGGGACGTCAGATACGAGCAGTACTTC. It specifies CASSVYEGDVRYEQYF.

In this sample, this clone turned up once. This rearrangement joins TRBV5-1 to TRBJ2-3; 7 nucleotides line up with TRBD2. The germline gives CDR1 SGHRS, CDR2 YFSETQ. V lost 1 base, J lost 2 bases, and 10 bases stayed unmatched. This CDR3 is 17 amino acids long. Here the CDR3 DNA reads TGCGCCAGCAGCTTGAAAATGGCTAGCGGATTCACAGATACGCAGTATTTT. It encodes CASSLKMASGFTDTQYF.

This clone was detected once. This sequence joins TRBV6-5 and TRBJ2-6; 10 positions match TRBD1. Germline trimming cut 1 base from V and 6 bases from J; bases unmatched to any gene: 3. The CDR3 has 16 amino acids. Per germline, CDR1 MNHEY and CDR2 SVGAGI. In nucleotides, the CDR3 is TGTGCCAGCAGTTACTGGGGACAGGGGTCGGCCAACGTCCTGACTTTC. Translated, it gives CASSYWGQGSANVLTF.

A few counts support this clone. The chain couples TRBV6-1 to TRBJ2-4, with D possibly TRBD1 on 6 matching bases. The CDR3 covers 16 residues. V was shortened by 6 bases and J by 5 bases, with 20 bases between the two germline ends. Germline lookup yields CDR1 MNHNS and CDR2 SASEGT. The CDR3, as DNA: TGTGCCAGCAGGGAAATGTGGGGGACATTGGAAAACATTCAGTACTTC. Encoded protein: CASREMWGTLENIQYF.

This sequence joins TRBV5-1 and TRBJ2-6, with TRBD1 matching 9 bases. Germline trimming cut 4 bases from V and 4 bases from J; bases unmatched to any gene: 6. Looked up from germline, CDR1 is SGHRS and CDR2 is YFSETQ. The CDR3 is made up of 16 amino acids. This CDR3 reads CASSRGDREGANVLTF. The CDR3, as DNA: TGCGCCAGCAGCCGGGGGGACAGGGAAGGGGCCAACGTCCTGACTTTC.

This chain uses TRBV6-1 with TRBJ1-1; the match to TRBD1 covers 11 bases. The junction had 10 bases not matched to a gene; V was cut back by 3 bases and J by 4 bases. Germline V CDR1 and CDR2: MNHNS, SASEGT. The CDR3 consists of 17 residues. CDR3 in amino acids: CASSERGQGGKTTEAFF. The CDR3 DNA reads as TGTGCCAGCAGTGAGCGGGGACAGGGGGGAAAGACCACTGAAGCTTTCTTT.

The J gene is TRBJ2-5, the V gene TRBV5-6, with D tentatively TRBD1 (6 bases). The CDR3 is 15 amino acids. The germline V gene encodes CDR1 SGHDT and CDR2 YYEEEE. V gave up 4 bases and J gave up 3 bases, with 16 bases separating them. This CDR3 reads CASSLGQRRKETQYF. The CDR3 DNA is TGTGCCAGCAGCCTCGGACAGAGAAGGAAAGAGACCCAGTACTTC.

The chain couples TRBV7-9 to TRBJ2-5; maybe TRBD1 (6 bases). This CDR3 is 14 amino acids long. Germline lookup yields CDR1 SEHNR and CDR2 FQNEAQ (reference sequence). The germline V and J ends were trimmed by 3 bases and 5 bases, with 13 bases remaining between them. CDR3 protein: CASSFRRDTETQYF. The CDR3 bases are TGTGCCAGCAGCTTTAGACGGGACACGGAGACCCAGTACTTC.

This rearrangement joins TRBV4-1 to TRBJ2-3; D might be TRBD1 (5 bases). The CDR3 spans 16 residues. Germline V gene lookup returns CDR1 MGHRA and CDR2 YSYEKL. V was trimmed by 5 bases and J by 1 base, leaving 16 bases between them. CDR3 amino acids: CASSDRRKTGTDTQYF. In DNA form, the CDR3 reads TGCGCCAGCAGCGACAGACGTAAGACTGGCACAGATACGCAGTATTTT.

The J gene is TRBJ2-7, the V gene TRBV11-2; 11 bases line up with TRBD2. Looked up from germline, CDR1 is SGHAT and CDR2 is FQNNGV. The CDR3 is 14 residues long. V shed 3 bases and J 4 bases; nucleotides not matched to a gene: 2. The CDR3 DNA reads TGTGCCAGCAGCTTTAGCGGGAGGGTTTACGAGCAGTACTTC. This codes for CASSFSGRVYEQYF.

The chain carries TRBV6-1 and TRBJ1-5, with D unresolved. This CDR3 spans 15 amino acids. The germline V and J ends were trimmed by 3 bases and 3 bases, with 12 bases remaining between them. The germline V gene has CDR1 MNHNS and CDR2 SASEGT. CDR3 region: CASSEVGRDNQPQHF. CDR3 sequence (DNA): TGTGCCAGCAGTGAGGTAGGGAGGGACAATCAGCCCCAGCATTTT.